This TCR beta chain was recovered during a study of CD8+ T cells in alopecia areata. Treatment: oral pan-JAK inhibitor, 5-10 mg twice daily. Sorted out of PBMCs were CD4+ T cells and CD8+ T cells. The CDR3 runs 14 residues. Germline CDR1 and CDR2: SGHRS and YFSETQ. The ends were cut back, 0 bases at V and 0 bases at J, with 5 bases in the middle. Sequencing relied on a cDNA template that was reverse transcribed from extracted RNA. Assay used: immunoSEQ multiplex PCR; TCRdb lists only in-frame clones, some missing. The repertoire holds roughly 190,000 clones, with less than 65% as singletons. Remarks on this clone: Its antigen remains unidentified.

Study-level results: Throughout tofacitinib, many expanded lesional clones continued to persist in scalp and blood.

This chain uses TRBV5-1 with TRBJ2-3; D is ambiguous. The receptor comes from a human donor with alopecia areata. Specimen: CD4+ T cells sorted from blood, collected at week 24, from a patient treated with tofacitinib. The CDR3 region has the DNA TGCGCCAGCAGCTTGGCCCTGAGCACAGATACGCAGTATTTT. Protein product: CASSLALSTDTQYF.